Listed here is a single T cell receptor beta chain. Its specificity is not known. Method: immunoSEQ multiplex PCR; TCRdb's copy keeps in-frame clones and lacks some. Here the sample spans over 5,500 clones, roughly 60% being singletons. The CDR3 sequence is 15 residues long. V was trimmed by 4 bases and J by 7 bases, leaving 17 bases between them. Germline-derived CDR1 and CDR2 are LNHDA and SQIVND (reference sequence). The source of the sample is a study of coeliac disease. Across the study: Without high-resolution HLA typing, biased TRBV7-2 usage was examined as a proof of principle.

Regarding the study as a whole: The authors considered this approach unsuitable for unbiased detection of gliadin-specific T cells. Published gliadin-specific TRB sequences appeared in 9 of 18 coeliac samples, 1 of 6 controls. TRB repertoires were largely private, with most amino acid sequences found in only one sample.

The chain uses TRBV19 and TRBJ1-5; D possibly corresponds to TRBD1 (6 bases). The source of this sequence is a man aged 55 to 70 with celiac disease on a gluten-free diet. Sequences were obtained from lymphocytes from the gut lamina propria. CDR3 coding DNA: TGTGCCAGTAGTAGTCAGGGACAAGCAACCCAGCCCCAGCATTTT. This gives the protein CASSSQGQATQPQHF.